The TCR beta chain under discussion was sequenced for a study of cytomegalovirus exposure and HLA in healthy donors. Study outcomes and limitations: Earlier analysis looked at TCR beta V segments, and most were productive about 87% or about 30% of the time. Common viral pathogens were later found to be apparently linked to several of the most significant clusters. Researchers reported from a later analysis that most CMV-associated TCR beta chains appeared HLA-restricted.

This PCR relied on a set of 60 Vbeta primers and 13 Jbeta primers. Measured with immunoSEQ multiplex PCR; TCRdb has only the in-frame clones, and not every one. Of 150,000 to 200,000 clones detected, almost 85% appear once; the ten largest clones hold around 0.27%. The V gene lost 5 bases and the J gene lost 0 bases, with 10 bases spanning the gap. CDR1 is SGHNT, CDR2 YENEEA, per germline. CDR3 length: 14 amino acids. Concerning this clone: Its cognate antigen is unknown.

At sampling all donors were nominally healthy, likely with unrecorded immune exposures. The genes are TRBV11-3 and TRBJ1-1, with no clear D. The TCR comes from a boy younger than 18 in good health and CMV-seronegative. Sequenced material: PBMCs. CDR3 bases: TGTGCCAGCAGCCTCACCCACTTGAACACTGAAGCTTTCTTT. It translates to CASSLTHLNTEAFF.